Listed here is a single T cell receptor beta chain. The sample comes from a study of blood T cells in healthy people across ages. Using a J-beta primer mix together with a sample-barcoded 5' primer, a second PCR was run for about 6 to 11 cycles. TCRdb called the 5' RACE reads again in MiXCR, with one record for every CDR3 protein. The sample shows around 780,000 distinct CDR3 sequences, more than 55% of them seen only once. Deletions cut 3 bases from V and 10 bases from J, with 10 bases between. The CDR3 covers 12 residues. The germline V gene has CDR1 SGHTA and CDR2 FQGNSA. Sequencing input: blood. This clonotype originated in a man aged 40-49 years in good health. V is TRBV7-2 and J is TRBJ2-1; possibly TRBD1 for D (5 bases). The CDR3 is CASSFGAQEQFF. CDR3 nucleotide sequence: TGTGCCAGCAGCTTTGGGGCCCAGGAGCAGTTCTTC.